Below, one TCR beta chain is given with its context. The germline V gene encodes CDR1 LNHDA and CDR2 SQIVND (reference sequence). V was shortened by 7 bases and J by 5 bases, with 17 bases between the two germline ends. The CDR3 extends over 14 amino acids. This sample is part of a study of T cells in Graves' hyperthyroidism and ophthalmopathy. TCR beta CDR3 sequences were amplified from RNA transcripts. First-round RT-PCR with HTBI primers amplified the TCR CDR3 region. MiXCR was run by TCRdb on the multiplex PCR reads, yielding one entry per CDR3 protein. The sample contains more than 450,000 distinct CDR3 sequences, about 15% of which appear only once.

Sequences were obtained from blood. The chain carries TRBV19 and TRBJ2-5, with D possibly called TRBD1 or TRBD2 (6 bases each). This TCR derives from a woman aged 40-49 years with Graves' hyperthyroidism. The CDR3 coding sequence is TGTGCCAGTATCGAAACAGGGAGCGGGGAGACCCAGTACTTC. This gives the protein CASIETGSGETQYF.